One sample yielded the 27 T cell receptor beta chains listed below, sequenced in a study of cytotoxic CD8 clonotypes in ibrutinib-treated CLL. Assay: immunoSEQ multiplex PCR; the TCRdb copy retains only in-frame clones and omits some. Of just over 200,000 clones listed, 79% are singletons. The input for sequencing was PBMCs, taken after 12 months of ibrutinib treatment. All receptors derive from a human donor with chronic lymphocytic leukemia.

This clone appeared a single time. This rearrangement joins TRBV11-2 to TRBJ2-7; D gene unclear. This CDR3 spans 12 amino acids. The ends were cut back, 5 bases at V and 0 bases at J, with 5 bases in the middle. Germline V gene data show CDR1 as SGHAT and CDR2 as FQNNGV. The DNA for the CDR3 is TGTGCCAGCAGCCCGAGCTCCTACGAGCAGTACTTC. Translating it yields CASSPSSYEQYF.

The chain combines TRBV28 with TRBJ2-3, with D possibly TRBD2 on 6 matching bases. The germline V gene encodes CDR1 MDHEN and CDR2 SYDVKM. V was shortened by 6 bases and J by 4 bases, with 20 bases between the two germline ends. There are 16 residues in the CDR3. CDR3 sequence: CASSRLEGLLADTQYF. Here the CDR3 DNA reads TGTGCCAGCAGCCGACTAGAGGGGTTACTAGCAGATACGCAGTATTTT.

The chain joins TRBV6-6 to TRBJ1-3, with no clear D. The length of the CDR3 is 15 residues. The germline V gene encodes CDR1 MNHNY and CDR2 SVGAGI (reference sequence). Trimming left V 4 bases short and J 4 bases short, with 14 bases between. This chain's CDR3 is CASSSLEFGGNTIYF. In DNA, the CDR3 is TGTGCCAGCAGTTCCTTGGAGTTTGGAGGAAACACCATATATTTT.

The chain links TRBV10-3 to TRBJ1-1; no clear D gene. Germline values: CDR1 ENHRY, CDR2 SYGVKD. Trimming cost V 6 bases and J 0 bases, with 14 bases left between them. The CDR3 length is 15 residues. The CDR3 is CAISRPPWMNTEAFF. The DNA of the CDR3 is TGTGCCATCAGCCGACCCCCCTGGATGAACACTGAAGCTTTCTTT.

V gene TRBV5-1 combines with J gene TRBJ2-7; perhaps D is TRBD1 or TRBD2 (5 bases each). Germline CDR1 SGHRS, CDR2 YFSETQ. The V end lost 4 bases, the J end lost 5 bases, and 16 bases lay between the germline ends. The CDR3 runs 14 residues. The CDR3 reads CASSEGPTEDEQYF. The CDR3 DNA sequence: TGCGCCAGCAGCGAGGGGCCCACTGAAGACGAGCAGTACTTC. Full variable domain (remainder filled in from reference TRBV5-1 and TRBJ2-7): KAGVTQTPRYLIKTRGQQVTLSCSPISGHRSVSWYQQTPGQGLQFLFEYFSETQRNKGNFPGRFSGRQFSNSRSEMNVSTLELGDSALYLCASSEGPTEDEQYFGPGTRLTVT.

This chain connects TRBV7-6 to TRBJ2-2; either TRBD1 or TRBD2 may fit D (5 bases each). The CDR3 has 15 residues. The germline V and J ends were trimmed by 1 base and 5 bases, with 11 bases remaining between them. Germline V gene data show CDR1 as SGHVS and CDR2 as FNYEAQ. The DNA of the CDR3 is TGTGCCAGCAGCTTAGTAACAGGCGGGACCGGGGAGCTGTTTTTT. Its protein is CASSLVTGGTGELFF.

The chain links TRBV29-1 to TRBJ2-3, with 8 bases aligning to TRBD2. V lost 4 bases and J lost 4; bases outside the gene matches: 22. CDR1 is SQVTM, CDR2 ANQGSEA, per germline. The CDR3 extends over 19 amino acids. CDR3 amino acids: CSVGVSQSGSVRMADTQYF. CDR3 DNA: TGCAGCGTTGGCGTCTCTCAAAGCGGGAGTGTCCGGATGGCAGATACGCAGTATTTT.

The chain has TRBV19 and TRBJ2-3, with D tentatively TRBD1 (6 bases). This CDR3 has 13 residues. Germline V gene data show CDR1 as LNHDA and CDR2 as SQIVND (reference sequence). Trimming took 7 bases from V and 2 from J, leaving 10 bases between them. The CDR3 protein is CASTGQSTDTQYF. The CDR3 DNA sequence: TGTGCCAGTACTGGACAGTCCACAGATACGCAGTATTTT.

The rearrangement links TRBV18 to TRBJ2-1; maybe TRBD1 (5 bases). Germline V lookup: CDR1 KGHSH, CDR2 LQKENI. This CDR3 has 11 residues. Trimming left V 6 bases short and J 13 bases short, with 13 bases between. The CDR3 sequence: CASSRDRSQFF. CDR3 nucleotides: TGTGCCAGCTCCCGCGACAGATCCCAGTTCTTC.

The chain couples TRBV6-4 to TRBJ1-2; a possible D gene is TRBD1 (6 bases). The CDR3 totals 13 residues. The V end lost 5 bases, the J end lost 8 bases, and 15 bases lay between the germline ends. Germline CDR1 MRHNA, CDR2 SNTAGT. CDR3 sequence (DNA): TGTGCCAGCAGTCCTGACAGGTTCGGGGGCTACACCTTC. Translating it yields CASSPDRFGGYTF.

The J gene is TRBJ1-5, the V gene TRBV2; D remains ambiguous. The CDR3 has 14 amino acids. V lost 6 bases to trimming and J lost 3 bases, with 12 bases between them. The germline V gene encodes CDR1 SNHLY and CDR2 FYNNEI. The CDR3 reads CASSNADLNQPQHF. CDR3 DNA: TGTGCCAGCAGCAACGCGGACCTCAATCAGCCCCAGCATTTT.

V is TRBV18 and J is TRBJ1-5; 9 nucleotides align to TRBD1. V lost 4 bases to trimming and J lost 4 bases; unmatched junction nucleotides: 8. Germline values: CDR1 KGHSH, CDR2 LQKENI. This CDR3 is built from 16 residues. In nucleotides, the CDR3 is TGTGCCAGCTCACTCACAGGGGGCCTCGGGAATCAGCCCCAGCATTTT. Its translation: CASSLTGGLGNQPQHF.

The rearrangement joins TRBV5-1 to TRBJ1-1, with D possibly TRBD1 on 5 matching bases. V was pared by 4 bases and J by 0 bases, with 13 bases between. This CDR3 contains 15 residues. CDR1 and CDR2 (germline): SGHRS, YFSETQ. CDR3 region: CASSPGGSMNTEAFF. The CDR3 bases are TGCGCCAGCAGCCCCGGGGGGAGCATGAACACTGAAGCTTTCTTT. Full variable domain (remainder filled in from reference TRBV5-1 and TRBJ1-1): KAGVTQTPRYLIKTRGQQVTLSCSPISGHRSVSWYQQTPGQGLQFLFEYFSETQRNKGNFPGRFSGRQFSNSRSEMNVSTLELGDSALYLCASSPGGSMNTEAFFGQGTRLTVV.

This clone showed up just a few times. The rearrangement uses TRBV5-1 and TRBJ2-7, with a weak D call TRBD1 (5 bases). V shed 0 bases and J shed 0 bases, with 10 bases lying between them. The germline V gene encodes CDR1 SGHRS and CDR2 YFSETQ. The CDR3 runs 15 residues. For the CDR3, the DNA is TGCGCCAGCAGCTTGGTCCAGGGTGACTCCTACGAGCAGTACTTC. As protein: CASSLVQGDSYEQYF.

This chain connects TRBV7-9 to TRBJ2-7, with TRBD2 matching 11 bases. Germline-derived CDR1 and CDR2 are SEHNR and FQNEAQ (reference sequence). This CDR3 spans 14 amino acids. J gave up 2 bases and V 3 bases, and 0 bases lay outside the gene matches. This CDR3 reads CASSLGLAAYEQYF. In DNA form, the CDR3 reads TGTGCCAGCAGCTTGGGACTAGCGGCCTACGAGCAGTACTTC.

The rearrangement joins TRBV5-8 to TRBJ2-1; D not resolved. Germline V CDR1 and CDR2: SGHTS, YDEGEE. The CDR3 totals 15 residues. Deletions cut 0 bases from V and 0 bases from J, with 7 bases between. CDR3 region: CASSLVTPSYNEQFF. CDR3 nucleotide sequence: TGTGCCAGCAGCTTGGTAACACCCTCCTACAATGAGCAGTTCTTC.

The J gene is TRBJ2-7, the V gene TRBV19; 8 bases are shared with TRBD2. CDR1 and CDR2 (germline): LNHDA, SQIVND (reference sequence). V gave up 6 bases and J gave up 4 bases; unmatched junction bases: 8. The CDR3 is 14 amino acids. DNA for the CDR3: TGTGCCAGTAGCTTAATAGCGGGACTATACGAGCAGTACTTC. The encoded protein is CASSLIAGLYEQYF. Drawing the rest from reference TRBV19 and TRBJ2-7, the complete variable domain is DGGITQSPKYLFRKEGQNVTLSCEQNLNHDAMYWYRQDPGQGLRLIYYSQIVNDFQKGDIAEGYSVSREKKESFPLTVTSAQKNPTAFYLCASSLIAGLYEQYFGPGTRLTVT.

The chain links TRBV5-1 to TRBJ2-5, with TRBD2 matching 11 bases. Losses at the gene ends were 5 bases for V and 4 bases for J; bases not matched to a gene: 7. The CDR3 sequence is 15 residues long. The germline gives CDR1 SGHRS, CDR2 YFSETQ. CDR3 DNA sequence: TGCGCCAGCAGTTTTAGCGGGGGGGTAGGAGAGACCCAGTACTTC. It yields the protein CASSFSGGVGETQYF. The whole variable domain, filled in from reference TRBV5-1 and TRBJ2-5, reads KAGVTQTPRYLIKTRGQQVTLSCSPISGHRSVSWYQQTPGQGLQFLFEYFSETQRNKGNFPGRFSGRQFSNSRSEMNVSTLELGDSALYLCASSFSGGVGETQYFGPGTRLLVL.

The chain links TRBV5-1 to TRBJ2-7, with D unclear. This CDR3 contains 14 residues. Trimming removed 4 bases from V and 2 bases from J, with 13 bases in between. The germline gives CDR1 SGHRS, CDR2 YFSETQ. CDR3 protein: CASSRADGPYEQYF. The CDR3 DNA reads as TGCGCCAGCAGCCGGGCGGACGGTCCCTACGAGCAGTACTTC.

This rearrangement joins TRBV5-5 to TRBJ1-2; D is perhaps TRBD1 (5 bases). Germline V gene data show CDR1 as SGHKS and CDR2 as YYEKEE (reference sequence). Trimming stripped 6 bases from V and 3 bases from J, with 21 bases between. The CDR3 sequence is 16 residues long. CDR3 DNA: TGTGCCAGCACCCCTGGGGCATGGTCGGACGACTATGGCTACACCTTC. This translates into CASTPGAWSDDYGYTF.

The rearrangement links TRBV19 to TRBJ2-5; 9 bases line up with TRBD2. CDR3 size: 17 residues. Losses at the gene ends were 5 bases for V and 2 bases for J; bases not matched to a gene: 12. Germline V gene lookup returns CDR1 LNHDA and CDR2 SQIVND (reference sequence). The CDR3 region is CASSDGLAMKGQETQYF. In nucleotides, the CDR3 is TGTGCCAGTAGTGATGGACTAGCGATGAAGGGACAAGAGACCCAGTACTTC.

The J gene is TRBJ2-3, the V gene TRBV5-1; TRBD2 might be the D (5 bases). V was trimmed by 0 bases and J by 6 bases, leaving 14 bases between them. Germline values: CDR1 SGHRS, CDR2 YFSETQ. There are 15 residues in the CDR3. This CDR3 reads CASSLERAFVDTQYF. The CDR3 nucleotides read TGCGCCAGCAGCTTGGAGAGGGCCTTTGTGGATACGCAGTATTTT. The full variable domain, rest sourced from reference TRBV5-1 and TRBJ2-3, is KAGVTQTPRYLIKTRGQQVTLSCSPISGHRSVSWYQQTPGQGLQFLFEYFSETQRNKGNFPGRFSGRQFSNSRSEMNVSTLELGDSALYLCASSLERAFVDTQYFGPGTRLTVL.

V and J are TRBV5-1 and TRBJ2-3, with a tentative D call TRBD2 (5 bases). V gave up 0 bases and J gave up 2 bases, with 10 bases separating them. The CDR3 contains 15 residues. From germline, CDR1 is SGHRS and CDR2 YFSETQ. The CDR3 nucleotides are TGCGCCAGCAGCTTGGTTCCGGAGGCCACAGATACGCAGTATTTT. Encoded protein: CASSLVPEATDTQYF.

The genes are TRBV5-1 and TRBJ2-2, with 10 bases lining up with TRBD2. With 5 bases clipped from V and 6 bases from J, the junction kept 7 bases outside the gene matches. From germline, CDR1 is SGHRS and CDR2 YFSETQ. This CDR3 contains 15 residues. CDR3 residues: CASRGAGGPPGELFF. In nucleotides, the CDR3 is TGCGCCAGCAGGGGAGCGGGAGGGCCTCCCGGGGAGCTGTTTTTT.

This rearrangement joins TRBV6-1 to TRBJ1-1; no clear D gene. With 2 bases removed from V and 8 bases from J, the gap between germline ends came to 12 bases. This CDR3 spans 13 amino acids. CDR1 and CDR2 from the germline V gene are MNHNS and SASEGT. CDR3 protein: CASSEQSRPEAFF. The CDR3 nucleotides are TGTGCCAGCAGTGAACAATCACGCCCCGAAGCTTTCTTT.

The CDR3 nucleotides are TGTGCCTCGGCAGGGGACGCCGGGGAGCTGTTTTTT. Its protein is CASAGDAGELFF. The chain employs TRBV2 and TRBJ2-2; a weak D match, TRBD1 (6 bases). This CDR3 comprises 12 residues. Looked up from germline, CDR1 is SNHLY and CDR2 is FYNNEI. The germline V and J ends were trimmed by 11 bases and 6 bases, with 13 bases remaining between them. Full variable domain (remainder filled in from reference TRBV2 and TRBJ2-2): EPEVTQTPSHQVTQMGQEVILRCVPISNHLYFYWYRQILGQKVEFLVSFYNNEISEKSEIFDDQFSVERPDGSNFTLKIRSTKLEDSAMYFCASAGDAGELFFGEGSRLTVL.

The count of this clone is one. The CDR3 sequence is CASSSGTSETDTQYF. The CDR3, as DNA: TGTGCCAGCAGCTCAGGGACTAGCGAAACAGATACGCAGTATTTT. The chain recombines TRBV7-3 with TRBJ2-3; 10 positions agree with TRBD2. The CDR3 spans 15 residues. V dropped 4 bases and J dropped 3; count of bases not matched to a gene: 4. CDR1 and CDR2 from the germline V gene are SGHTA and FQGTGA.